Each of the 16 T cell receptor beta chains below was sequenced from the same sample in a study of naive and memory T cell subsets. An oligonucleotide containing a UMI was ligated to the 3' end of TCR cDNA. Four PCR rounds used nested alpha and beta constant region primers plus the SP2 primer. TCRdb recomputed calls from the UMI-ligation and nested PCR reads with MiXCR, one row per CDR3 protein. The repertoire has about 25,000 distinct CDR3 sequences, 4% to 6.5% of them found once; the top ten carry around 7.4%. The sample consisted of blood. The receptors originated from an adult in good health.

Many counts were recorded for this clonotype. The chain has TRBV4-3 and TRBJ2-3; no reliable D call. Trimming stripped 3 bases from V and 2 bases from J, with 3 bases between. This CDR3 region has 12 residues. Germline V gene sequence: CDR1 LGHNA, CDR2 YSLEER. CDR3 sequence: CASSHATDTQYF. As DNA, the CDR3 is TGCGCCAGCAGCCATGCCACAGATACGCAGTATTTT.

There are many counts of this clonotype. DNA of the CDR3: TGTGCCAGCAGCTTAGCGGCTTCGAACACTGAAGCTTTCTTT. Encoded protein: CASSLAASNTEAFF. The rearrangement joins TRBV11-1 to TRBJ1-1; D is unresolved. Germline values: CDR1 SGHAT, CDR2 FQDESV (reference sequence). Trimming removed 0 bases from V and 1 base from J, with 6 bases in between. The CDR3 totals 14 residues. Filled out from reference TRBV11-1 and TRBJ1-1, the complete variable domain reads EAEVAQSPRYKITEKSQAVAFWCDPISGHATLYWYRQILGQGPELLVQFQDESVVDDSQLPKDRFSAERLKGVDSTLKIQPAELGDSAMYLCASSLAASNTEAFFGQGTRLTVV.

This clonotype was picked up many times. The rearrangement links TRBV20-1 to TRBJ1-5; D remains unclear. The CDR3 contains 14 residues. V was clipped by 6 bases and J by 0 bases, with 12 bases between them. Germline V lookup: CDR1 DFQATT, CDR2 SNEGSKA (reference sequence). The CDR3, as DNA: TGCAGTGCGGCCGGAGAGTTTAGCAATCAGCCCCAGCATTTT. It yields the protein CSAAGEFSNQPQHF.

This clonotype was observed many times. The genes are TRBV4-2 and TRBJ2-3; unclear D gene. There are 17 residues in the CDR3. Germline CDR1 reads LGHNA; CDR2 reads YNFKEQ. V dropped 6 bases and J dropped 0 bases, with 19 bases sitting between them. In nucleotides, the CDR3 is TGTGCCAGCAGGGTGAATTCCGGCGCTAGAAGCACAGATACGCAGTATTTT. Protein: CASRVNSGARSTDTQYF.

The sample holds many counts of this clonotype. The chain has TRBV6-6 and TRBJ2-6; D call uncertain. This CDR3 contains 13 residues. The V and J ends lost 8 bases and 1 base respectively, with 6 bases between them. Germline CDR1 MNHNY, CDR2 SVGAGI (reference sequence). The chain's CDR3 is CASGESGANVLTF. CDR3 nucleotides: TGTGCCAGCGGGGAATCTGGGGCCAACGTCCTGACTTTC.

This clonotype was observed a handful of times. The chain couples TRBV4-3 to TRBJ1-1, with 7 positions matching TRBD1. J was trimmed by 4 bases and V by 0 bases; bases with no gene match: 5. The V gene's germline CDR1 is LGHNA and CDR2 YSLEER. This CDR3 has 15 amino acids. The CDR3 spells CASSQDPAGGTEAFF. CDR3 sequence (DNA): TGCGCCAGCAGCCAAGATCCCGCAGGGGGCACTGAAGCTTTCTTT.

In its sample, this clonotype was seen many times. The chain combines TRBV12-3 or TRBV12-4 with TRBJ1-5; no clear D. Trimming pared 4 bases from V and 7 bases from J, leaving 8 bases between. CDR3 length: 12 amino acids. In DNA form, the CDR3 reads TGTGCCAGCAGTTCAATAGTCCAGCCCCAGCATTTT. Protein product: CASSSIVQPQHF.

This clonotype was seen ten or more times. The chain combines TRBV7-2 with TRBJ2-2; the match to TRBD2 covers 7 bases. CDR3 length: 14 residues. Per the germline V gene, CDR1 is SGHTA and CDR2 is FQGNSA. Trimming removed 5 bases from V and 7 bases from J; junction bases left unmatched: 7. CDR3 nucleotides: TGTGCCAGCAGCCCAGGACTAGTGGTCGGGGAGCTGTTTTTT. Translation: CASSPGLVVGELFF.

This clonotype has at least ten counts. The chain carries TRBV4-1 and TRBJ1-2; no clear D. Trimming shortened V by 0 bases and J by 8 bases, and 13 bases separated the two germline ends. This CDR3 spans 14 amino acids. CDR1 and CDR2 from the germline V gene are MGHRA and YSYEKL. CDR3 sequence reads: CASSQDDQFSGYTF. The CDR3 DNA follows: TGCGCCAGCAGCCAAGATGATCAGTTCTCGGGCTACACCTTC.

Ten or more counts support this clonotype. The chain couples TRBV7-8 to TRBJ1-1; D is perhaps TRBD1 (5 bases). Germline CDR1 is SGHVS and CDR2 is FQNEAQ. Trimming took off 5 bases at V and 5 bases at J, with 12 bases between the two ends. CDR3 length: 13 amino acids. The CDR3 sequence is CASSTGGRTEAFF. In DNA, the CDR3 is TGTGCCAGCAGCACGGGGGGGAGGACTGAAGCTTTCTTT.

In its sample, this clonotype was seen many times. The chain recombines TRBV4-1 with TRBJ1-5; D might be TRBD1 (5 bases). Per germline, CDR1 MGHRA and CDR2 YSYEKL. V was pared by 0 bases and J by 0 bases, with 9 bases between. This CDR3 is 16 amino acids long. The CDR3 DNA reads as TGCGCCAGCAGCCAAGATCTGACAGATAGCAATCAGCCCCAGCATTTT. Amino acids: CASSQDLTDSNQPQHF.

This clonotype was seen repeatedly, ten times or more. The chain links TRBV14 to TRBJ1-4; unclear D gene. Trimming cost V 0 bases and J 0 bases, with 8 bases left between them. CDR1 and CDR2 from the germline V gene are SGHDN and FVKESK. CDR3 size: 16 residues. The CDR3 DNA reads as TGTGCCAGCAGCCAAGATTTATACCCAACTAATGAAAAACTGTTTTTT. Protein sequence: CASSQDLYPTNEKLFF.

This clonotype came up many times. The chain carries TRBV18 and TRBJ2-5; the D is unclear. CDR1 is KGHSH and CDR2 is LQKENI in the germline V gene. CDR3 length: 13 residues. Between the trimmed V and J ends, which lost 4 bases and 0 bases, there was a span of 6 bases. CDR3 coding DNA: TGTGCCAGCTCACGAGAATACCAAGAGACCCAGTACTTC. Its translation is CASSREYQETQYF.

Many counts were recorded for this clonotype. The rearrangement joins TRBV12-3 or TRBV12-4 to TRBJ2-3; 8 nucleotides line up with TRBD2. With 10 bases clipped from V and 2 bases from J, the junction kept 5 bases outside the gene matches. The CDR3 is 13 amino acids. The CDR3: CATRTSSTDTQYF. The CDR3 DNA reads as TGTGCCACCAGGACTAGCTCCACAGATACGCAGTATTTT.

Many counts were recorded for this clonotype. The chain couples TRBV14 to TRBJ2-1; TRBD2 agrees at 9 bases. In germline, CDR1 is SGHDN, CDR2 FVKESK. After removal of 2 bases from V and 1 base from J, the junction contained 3 bases not matched to a gene. This CDR3 has 16 amino acids. The CDR3 DNA reads TGTGCCAGCAGCCAACGCGGGAGGGGTTCCTACAATGAGCAGTTCTTC. It yields the protein CASSQRGRGSYNEQFF.

The CDR3 nucleotides are TGTGCCAGCACCCCAATCGGGGGCAATGAGCAGTTCTTC. This encodes CASTPIGGNEQFF. The J gene is TRBJ2-1, the V gene TRBV28; D possibly corresponds to TRBD2 (6 bases). Germline assignment: CDR1 MDHEN and CDR2 SYDVKM. Trimming removed 7 bases at V and 6 bases at J, with 13 bases between. This CDR3 is 13 amino acids long.